This is a list of T cell receptor beta chains from one sample in a study of CD4 T cells in relation to SARS-CoV-2 and coronaviruses. Method: immunoSEQ multiplex PCR; TCRdb's copy keeps in-frame clones and lacks some. The sample consists of 30,000 or so clones, 60% to 80% of them appearing once. These TCRs are of unknown antigen specificity. Sequenced material: CD4+ T cells from PBMCs, cultured in vitro. These receptors all stem from a human donor in good health. Both conserved end residues are part of each CDR3. Each record gives: V gene, D gene, J gene, clone size, CDR3 DNA, CDR3 protein. A D gene is named only where the DNA matches it firmly. The size entry is marked missing in some rows and otherwise reads once, few, many or a size class.

>TRBV7-8|-|TRBJ2-7|-
TGTGCCAGCAGCTTAGGCGGTGACTCCTACGAGCAGTACTTC
CASSLGGDSYEQYF
>TRBV7-2|-|TRBJ2-1|once
TGTGCCAGCAGCTCCTTCGATGGCTCCTACAATGAGCAGTTCTTC
CASSSFDGSYNEQFF
>TRBV7-2|-|TRBJ2-3|-
TGTGCCAGCAGCTTAGTGCGGGGGCCCCCCGCAGATACGCAGTATTTT
CASSLVRGPPADTQYF
>TRBV5-4|TRBD2|TRBJ2-5|few
TGTGCCAGCAGCTTAAGCGGGGGCAGGGGAGAGACCCAGTACTTC
CASSLSGGRGETQYF
>TRBV10-3|-|TRBJ2-1|-
TGTGCCATCAGAGAAGCGGCAAGCTCCTACAATGAGCAGTTCTTC
CAIREAASSYNEQFF
>TRBV3-1/TRBV3-2|-|TRBJ1-1|once
TGTGCCAGCAGCCAACCAACCCGGGGGAACACTGAAGCTTTCTTT
CASSQPTRGNTEAFF
>TRBV7-2|-|TRBJ2-5|-
TGTGCCAGCAGCTTAGCGCAGGGATCAGGGCGCCAAGAGACCCAGTACTTC
CASSLAQGSGRQETQYF
>TRBV6-5|-|TRBJ2-1|few
TGTGCCAGCATTATGGAGCGATCATTCAATGAGCAGTTCTTC
CASIMERSFNEQFF
>TRBV5-1|TRBD2|TRBJ2-7|-
TGCGCCAGCAGCTTTCGTGCTAGCGGGAACCCCTCCTCCTCCTACGAGCAGTACTTC
CASSFRASGNPSSSYEQYF
>TRBV14|-|TRBJ1-6|few
TGTGCCAGCAGCCAATCCCCGGACGGTACAAACTCACCCCTCCACTTT
CASSQSPDGTNSPLHF
>TRBV29-1|-|TRBJ1-1|-
TGCAGCGCCGCGGGGAACACTGAAGCTTTCTTT
CSAAGNTEAFF
>TRBV7-2|-|TRBJ1-4|-
TGTGCCAGCAGCTCCTCGGCTGGGGTGAGGGAAAAACTGTTTTTT
CASSSSAGVREKLFF
>TRBV2|-|TRBJ2-7|-
TGTGCCAGCAATGTGGGCTCCCTCTCCTACGAGCAGTACTTC
CASNVGSLSYEQYF
>TRBV6-5|-|TRBJ2-3|-
TGTGCCAGCAGGAGACAGACTAGCACAGATACGCAGTATTTT
CASRRQTSTDTQYF
>TRBV5-1|-|TRBJ1-6|-
TGCGCCAGCAGCCCCCGCGGGGACCCGAGGGGTAATTCACCCCTCCACTTT
CASSPRGDPRGNSPLHF
>TRBV9|TRBD2|TRBJ2-1|once
TGTGCCAGCAGCGTTAGCGGGGGGTCGTACAATGAGCAGTTCTTC
CASSVSGGSYNEQFF
>TRBV19|TRBD1|TRBJ2-1|-
TGTGCCAGTAGCCCCAGAGGGGGCGCGAGGGGGGAGCAGTTCTTC
CASSPRGGARGEQFF
>TRBV4-3|-|TRBJ2-3|-
TGCGCCAGCAGCCATCGTTGGGGCGGGGTTAGCACAGATACGCAGTATTTT
CASSHRWGGVSTDTQYF
>TRBV6-5|TRBD1|TRBJ1-2|-
TGTGCCAGCAGTTACTCTGGGGACAGGGTCTATGGCTACACCTTC
CASSYSGDRVYGYTF
>TRBV18|TRBD2|TRBJ2-5|-
TGTGCCAGCTCACCCAGCGGGAGAGCCGAGACCCAGTACTTC
CASSPSGRAETQYF
>TRBV2|-|TRBJ2-7|-
TGTGCCACAAGGGGGGACACATCCTCCTACGAGCAGTACTTC
CATRGDTSSYEQYF
>TRBV7-2|TRBD1|TRBJ1-1|-
TGTGCCAGCAGCTTCCGGGACAGGGGTGAAGCTTTCTTT
CASSFRDRGEAFF
>TRBV11-2|-|TRBJ2-2|-
TGTGCCAGCAGCTTATGGGGTCCCGGGGAGCTGTTTTTT
CASSLWGPGELFF